The entry that follows covers one T cell receptor (beta chain) sequence. The data were taken from a study of cytomegalovirus exposure and HLA in healthy donors. PCR was performed using 60 Vbeta and 13 Jbeta primers. Data came from immunoSEQ multiplex PCR; TCRdb stores just in-frame clones and leaves some out. Of about 110,000 clones listed, 74% are singletons. In germline, CDR1 is SEHNR, CDR2 FQNEAQ (reference sequence). This CDR3 is built from 13 residues. Trimming pared 5 bases from V and 4 bases from J, leaving 11 bases between. Sequenced input: PBMCs. This rearrangement joins TRBV7-9 to TRBJ1-2, with D possibly matching TRBD1 (6 bases). The clonotype was recovered from a man in his fifties in good health and CMV-seropositive. CDR3 in DNA: TGTGCCAGCAGCCCGGGAGGGGGCTATGGCTACACCTTC. It translates to CASSPGGGYGYTF. The full variable domain, in which reference TRBV7-9 and TRBJ1-2 provide the parts outside the CDR3, is DTGVSQNPRHKITKRGQNVTFRCDPISEHNRLYWYRQTLGQGPEFLTYFQNEAQLEKSRLLSDRFSAERPKGSFSTLEIQRTEQGDSAMYLCASSPGGGYGYTFGSGTRLTVV.